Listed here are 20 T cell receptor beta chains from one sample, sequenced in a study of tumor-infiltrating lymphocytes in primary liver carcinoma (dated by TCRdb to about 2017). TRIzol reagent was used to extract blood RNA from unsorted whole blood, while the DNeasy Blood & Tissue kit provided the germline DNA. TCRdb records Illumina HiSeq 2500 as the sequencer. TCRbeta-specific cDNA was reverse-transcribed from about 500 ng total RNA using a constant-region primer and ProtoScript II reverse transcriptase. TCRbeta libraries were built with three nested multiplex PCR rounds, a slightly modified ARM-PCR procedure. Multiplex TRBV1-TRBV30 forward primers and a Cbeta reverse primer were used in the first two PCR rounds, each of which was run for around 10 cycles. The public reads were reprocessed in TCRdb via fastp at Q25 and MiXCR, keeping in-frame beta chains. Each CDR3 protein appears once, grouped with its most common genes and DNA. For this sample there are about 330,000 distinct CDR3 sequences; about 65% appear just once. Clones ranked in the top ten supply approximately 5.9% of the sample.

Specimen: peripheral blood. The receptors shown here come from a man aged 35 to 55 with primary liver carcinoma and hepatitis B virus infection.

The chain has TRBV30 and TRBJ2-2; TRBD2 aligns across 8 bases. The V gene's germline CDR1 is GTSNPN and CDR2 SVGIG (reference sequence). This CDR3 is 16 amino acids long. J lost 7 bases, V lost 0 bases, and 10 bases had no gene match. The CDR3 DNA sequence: TGTGCCTGGAGTGTACTCTCGGGAGGGCCTATCGGGGAGCTGTTTTTT. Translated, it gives CAWSVLSGGPIGELFF.

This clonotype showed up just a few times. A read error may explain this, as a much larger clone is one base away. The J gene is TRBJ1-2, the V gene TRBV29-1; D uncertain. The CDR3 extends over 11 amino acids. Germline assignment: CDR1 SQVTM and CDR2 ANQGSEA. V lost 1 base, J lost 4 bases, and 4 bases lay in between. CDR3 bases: TGCAGCGTTGAAGTTAGCTATGGCTACACCTTC. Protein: CSVEVSYGYTF.

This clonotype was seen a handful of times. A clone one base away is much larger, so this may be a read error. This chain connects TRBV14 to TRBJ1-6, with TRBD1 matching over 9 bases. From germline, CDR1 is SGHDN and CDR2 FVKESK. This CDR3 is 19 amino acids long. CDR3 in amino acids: CVSSPRPFGTGTGNSPLHF. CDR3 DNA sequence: TGTGTCAGCAGCCCGCGGCCATTTGGGACAGGGACCGGTAATTCACCCCTCCACTTT. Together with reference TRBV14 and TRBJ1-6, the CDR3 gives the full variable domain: EAGVTQFPSHSVIEKGQTVTLRCDPISGHDNLYWYRRVMGKEIKFLLHFVKESKQDESGMPNNRFLAERTGGTYSTLKVQPAELEDSGVYFCVSSPRPFGTGTGNSPLHFGNGTRLTVT.

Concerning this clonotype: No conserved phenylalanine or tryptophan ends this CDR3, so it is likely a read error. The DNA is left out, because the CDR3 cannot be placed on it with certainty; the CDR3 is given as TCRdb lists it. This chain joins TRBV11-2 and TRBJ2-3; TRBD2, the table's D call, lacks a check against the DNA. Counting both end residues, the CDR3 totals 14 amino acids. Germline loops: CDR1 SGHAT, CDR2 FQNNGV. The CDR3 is CASSSGANTDTEYS.

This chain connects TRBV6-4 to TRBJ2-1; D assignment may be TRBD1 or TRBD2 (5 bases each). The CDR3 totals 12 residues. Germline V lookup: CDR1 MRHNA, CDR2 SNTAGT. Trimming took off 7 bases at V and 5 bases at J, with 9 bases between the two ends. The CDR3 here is CASKGPNNEQFF. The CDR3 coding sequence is TGTGCCAGCAAGGGACCAAACAATGAGCAGTTCTTC.

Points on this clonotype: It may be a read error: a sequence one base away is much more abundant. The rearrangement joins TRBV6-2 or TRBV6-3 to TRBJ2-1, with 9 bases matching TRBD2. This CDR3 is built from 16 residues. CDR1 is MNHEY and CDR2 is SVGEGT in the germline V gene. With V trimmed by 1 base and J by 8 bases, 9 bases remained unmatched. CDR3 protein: CASSYLPSGNVDEQFF. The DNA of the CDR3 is TGTGCCAGCAGTTACTTGCCTAGCGGGAATGTCGATGAGCAGTTCTTC.

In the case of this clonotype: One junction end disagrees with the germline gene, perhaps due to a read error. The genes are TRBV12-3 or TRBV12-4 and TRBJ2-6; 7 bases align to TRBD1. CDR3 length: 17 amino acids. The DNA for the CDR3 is TGTGCCAGCAGCCGACCGGGACAGCACTCTGGGGCCAACGTCCTGATTTTC. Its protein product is CASSRPGQHSGANVLIF.

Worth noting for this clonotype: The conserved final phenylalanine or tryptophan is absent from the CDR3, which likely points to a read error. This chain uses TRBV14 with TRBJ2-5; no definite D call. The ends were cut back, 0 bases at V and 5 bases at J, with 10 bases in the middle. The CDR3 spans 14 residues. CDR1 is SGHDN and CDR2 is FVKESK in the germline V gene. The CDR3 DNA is TGTGCCAGCAGCCAAGAGTGGGGTTTGGAGACCCAGTACTCC. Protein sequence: CASSQEWGLETQYS.

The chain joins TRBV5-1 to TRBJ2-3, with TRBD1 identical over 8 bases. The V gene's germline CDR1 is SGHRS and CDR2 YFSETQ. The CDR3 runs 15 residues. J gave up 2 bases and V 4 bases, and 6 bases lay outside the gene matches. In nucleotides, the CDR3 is TGCGCCAGCAGCCTAGGGACAGGATACACAGATACGCAGTATTTT. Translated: CASSLGTGYTDTQYF.

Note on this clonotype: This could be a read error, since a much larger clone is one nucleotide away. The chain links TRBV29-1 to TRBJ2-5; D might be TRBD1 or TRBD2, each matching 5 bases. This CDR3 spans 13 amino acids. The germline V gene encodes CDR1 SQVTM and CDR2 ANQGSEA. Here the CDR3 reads CGVRGGALKTQYF. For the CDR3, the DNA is TGCGGCGTCCGGGGTGGGGCCCTTAAGACCCAGTACTTC.

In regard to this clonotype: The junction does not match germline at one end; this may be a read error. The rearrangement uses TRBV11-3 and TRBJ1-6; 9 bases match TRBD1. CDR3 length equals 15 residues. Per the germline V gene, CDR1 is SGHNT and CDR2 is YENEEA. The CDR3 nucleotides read TGTACCAGCAGCATAGAGGGGACAGGGAATTCACCCCTCCACTTT. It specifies CTSSIEGTGNSPLHF.

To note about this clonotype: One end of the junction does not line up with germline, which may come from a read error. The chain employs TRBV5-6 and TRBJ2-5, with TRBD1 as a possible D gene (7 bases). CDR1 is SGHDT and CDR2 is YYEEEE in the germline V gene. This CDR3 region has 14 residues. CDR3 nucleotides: TGTGCCATCAGCGCGGGACAGAGATTCGGTGACCAGTACTTC. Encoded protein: CAISAGQRFGDQYF.

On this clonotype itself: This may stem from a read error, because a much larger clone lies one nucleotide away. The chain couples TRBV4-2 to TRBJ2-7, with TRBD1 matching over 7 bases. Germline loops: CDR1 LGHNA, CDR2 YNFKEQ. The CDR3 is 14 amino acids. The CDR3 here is CARSQRQGYYEQYF. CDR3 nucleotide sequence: TGTGCCAGGAGCCAAAGACAGGGCTACTACGAGCAGTACTTC.

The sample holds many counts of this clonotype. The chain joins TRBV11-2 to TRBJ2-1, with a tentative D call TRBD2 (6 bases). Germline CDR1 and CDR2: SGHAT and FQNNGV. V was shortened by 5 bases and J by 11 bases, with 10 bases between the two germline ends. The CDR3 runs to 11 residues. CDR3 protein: CASSTTSKQFF. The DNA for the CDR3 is TGTGCCAGCAGCACGACTAGTAAGCAGTTCTTC.

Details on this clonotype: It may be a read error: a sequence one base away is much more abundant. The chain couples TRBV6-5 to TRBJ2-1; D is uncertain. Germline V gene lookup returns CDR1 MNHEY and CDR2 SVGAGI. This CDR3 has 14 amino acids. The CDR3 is CASRQLSSNNEQFF. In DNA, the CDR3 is TGTGCCAGCAGACAGCTGAGCTCCAACAATGAGCAGTTCTTC.

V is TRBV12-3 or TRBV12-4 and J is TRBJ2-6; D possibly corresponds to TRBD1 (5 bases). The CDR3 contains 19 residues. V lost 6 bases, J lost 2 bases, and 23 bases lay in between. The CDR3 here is CASSPLLGQESTGANVLTF. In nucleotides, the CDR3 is TGTGCCAGCAGCCCCCTTCTTGGACAAGAGTCTACTGGGGCCAACGTCCTGACTTTC.

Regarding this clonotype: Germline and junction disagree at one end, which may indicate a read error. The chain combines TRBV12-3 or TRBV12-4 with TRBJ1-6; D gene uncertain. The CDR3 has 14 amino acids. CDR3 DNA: TGTGCCAGCAGTTCATCCCTTGATTATTCATCCCTCCACTTT. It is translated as CASSSSLDYSSLHF.

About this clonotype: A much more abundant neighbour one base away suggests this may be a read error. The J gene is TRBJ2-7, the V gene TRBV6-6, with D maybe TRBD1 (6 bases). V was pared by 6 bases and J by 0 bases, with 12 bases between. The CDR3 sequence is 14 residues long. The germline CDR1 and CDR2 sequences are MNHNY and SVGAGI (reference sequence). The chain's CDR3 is CASRPDRSSYEQYF. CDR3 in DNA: TGTGCCAGCAGACCGGACAGAAGCTCCTACGAGCAGTACTTC.

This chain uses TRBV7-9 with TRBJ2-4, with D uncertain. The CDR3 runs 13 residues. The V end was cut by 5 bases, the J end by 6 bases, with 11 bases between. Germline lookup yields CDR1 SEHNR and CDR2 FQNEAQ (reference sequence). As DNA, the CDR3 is TGTGCCAGCAGCCCGTGGACCAGAAACATTCAGTACTTC. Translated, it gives CASSPWTRNIQYF.

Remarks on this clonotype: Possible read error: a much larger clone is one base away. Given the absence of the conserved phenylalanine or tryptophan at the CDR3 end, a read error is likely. The CDR3 DNA is TGTGCCAGCAGCCTCGGGAGGGCATCCGAGCAGTACTTA. Residues: CASSLGRASEQYL. This chain joins TRBV12-3 or TRBV12-4 and TRBJ2-7; TRBD2 matches 8 bases. V was clipped by 6 bases and J by 6 bases; unmatched bases: 7. The CDR3 extends over 13 amino acids.